The sequence of this T cell receptor beta chain was determined in a study of PD-1 blockade in mismatch repair-deficient tumors. Assay: immunoSEQ multiplex PCR; the TCRdb copy retains only in-frame clones and omits some. The data show roughly 120,000 clones, about nine tenths seen once. Germline V gene lookup returns CDR1 SQVTM and CDR2 ANQGSEA. There are 12 residues in the CDR3. After removal of 6 bases from V and 3 bases from J, the junction contained 3 bases not matched to a gene. The origin of this receptor is an adult with mismatch repair-deficient cancer. The sequencing here drew on peripheral blood, taken 70 to 73 weeks after starting pembrolizumab. The chain is built from TRBV29-1 and TRBJ1-1; TRBD1 aligns across 8 bases. CDR3 nucleotide sequence: TGCAGCGTCACAGGGGGGGACACTGAAGCTTTCTTT. This gives the protein CSVTGGDTEAFF. Combining the CDR3 with reference TRBV29-1 and TRBJ1-1 gives the whole variable domain SAVISQKPSRDICQRGTSLTIQCQVDSQVTMMFWYRQQPGQSLTLIATANQGSEATYESGFVIDKFPISRPNLTFSTLTVSNMSPEDSSIYLCSVTGGDTEAFFGQGTRLTVV.